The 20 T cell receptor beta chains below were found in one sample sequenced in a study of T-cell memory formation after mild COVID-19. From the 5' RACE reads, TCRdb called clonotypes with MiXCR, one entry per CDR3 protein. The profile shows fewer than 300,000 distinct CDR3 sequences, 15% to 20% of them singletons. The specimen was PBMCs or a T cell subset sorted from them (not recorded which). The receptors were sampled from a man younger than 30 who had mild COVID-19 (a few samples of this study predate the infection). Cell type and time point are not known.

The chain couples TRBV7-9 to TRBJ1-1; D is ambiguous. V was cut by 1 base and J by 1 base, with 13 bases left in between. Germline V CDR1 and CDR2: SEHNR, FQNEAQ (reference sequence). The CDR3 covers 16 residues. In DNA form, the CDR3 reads TGTGCCAGCAGCTTAGAGCCGGGAGGGCCGAACACTGAAGCTTTCTTT. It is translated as CASSLEPGGPNTEAFF. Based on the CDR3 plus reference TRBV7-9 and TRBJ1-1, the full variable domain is DTGVSQNPRHKITKRGQNVTFRCDPISEHNRLYWYRQTLGQGPEFLTYFQNEAQLEKSRLLSDRFSAERPKGSFSTLEIQRTEQGDSAMYLCASSLEPGGPNTEAFFGQGTRLTVV.

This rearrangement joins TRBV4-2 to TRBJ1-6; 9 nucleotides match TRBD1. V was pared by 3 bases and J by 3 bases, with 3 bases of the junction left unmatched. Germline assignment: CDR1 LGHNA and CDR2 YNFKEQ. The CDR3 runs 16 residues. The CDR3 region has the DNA TGTGCCAGCAGCCACCCGACAGGGGGCTATAATTCACCCCTCCACTTT. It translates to CASSHPTGGYNSPLHF.

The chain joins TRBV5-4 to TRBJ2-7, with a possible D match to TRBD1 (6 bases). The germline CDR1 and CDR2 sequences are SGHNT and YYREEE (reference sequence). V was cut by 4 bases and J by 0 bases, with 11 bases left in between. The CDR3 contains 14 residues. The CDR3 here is CASSNTGNSYEQYV. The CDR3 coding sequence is TGTGCCAGCAGCAACACAGGGAACTCCTACGAGCAGTACGTC.

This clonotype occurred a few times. The DNA of the CDR3 is TGTGCCAGCAGTGCAGGGGGCCGGGAGCAGTACTTC. Its translation is CASSAGGREQYF. V gene TRBV12-3 or TRBV12-4 combines with J gene TRBJ2-7; 8 bases agree with TRBD1. V was pared by 5 bases and J by 7 bases, with 4 bases of the junction left unmatched. This CDR3 contains 12 residues.

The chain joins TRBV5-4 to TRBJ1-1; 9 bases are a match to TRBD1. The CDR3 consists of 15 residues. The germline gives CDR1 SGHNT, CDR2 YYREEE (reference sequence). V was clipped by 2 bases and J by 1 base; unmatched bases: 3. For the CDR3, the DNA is TGTGCCAGCAGCTTACCGGGACAGGGGAACACTGAAGCTTTCTTT. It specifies CASSLPGQGNTEAFF.

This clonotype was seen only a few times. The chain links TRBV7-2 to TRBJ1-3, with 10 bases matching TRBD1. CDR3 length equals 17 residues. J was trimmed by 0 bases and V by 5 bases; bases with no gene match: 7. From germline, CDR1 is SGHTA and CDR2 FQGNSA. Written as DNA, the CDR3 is TGTGCCAGCAGCGCCGGGACAGGGGCCTTCTCTGGAAACACCATATATTTT. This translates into CASSAGTGAFSGNTIYF.

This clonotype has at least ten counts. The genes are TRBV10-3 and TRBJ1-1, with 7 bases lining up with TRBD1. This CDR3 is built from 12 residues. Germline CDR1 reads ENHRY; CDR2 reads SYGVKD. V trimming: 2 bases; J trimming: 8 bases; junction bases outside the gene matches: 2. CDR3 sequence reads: CAISETQGEAFF. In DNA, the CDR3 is TGTGCCATCAGTGAGACACAGGGGGAAGCTTTCTTT.

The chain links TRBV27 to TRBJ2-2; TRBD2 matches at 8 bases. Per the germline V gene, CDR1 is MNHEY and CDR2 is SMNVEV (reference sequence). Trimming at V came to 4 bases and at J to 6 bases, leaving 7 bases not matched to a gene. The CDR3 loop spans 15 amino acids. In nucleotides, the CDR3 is TGTGCCAGCAGTTCCTGGCTAGCGGGTTCCGGGGAGCTGTTTTTT. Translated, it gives CASSSWLAGSGELFF.

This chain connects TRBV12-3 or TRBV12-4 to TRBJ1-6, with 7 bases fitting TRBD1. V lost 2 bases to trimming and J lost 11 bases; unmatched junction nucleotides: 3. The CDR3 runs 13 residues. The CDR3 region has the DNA TGTGCCAGCAGTTTACAGGGGGGTCCACCCCTCCACTTT. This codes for CASSLQGGPPLHF.

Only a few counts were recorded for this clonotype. As DNA, the CDR3 is TGCAGCGTTGACGGAATAGCGGGTGAAGAGGATACGCAGTATTTT. It translates to CSVDGIAGEEDTQYF. V usage is TRBV29-1 and J usage is TRBJ2-3, with TRBD2 matching over 7 bases. The CDR3 totals 15 residues. Germline CDR1 is SQVTM and CDR2 is ANQGSEA. With V trimmed by 3 bases and J by 6 bases, 12 bases remained unmatched.

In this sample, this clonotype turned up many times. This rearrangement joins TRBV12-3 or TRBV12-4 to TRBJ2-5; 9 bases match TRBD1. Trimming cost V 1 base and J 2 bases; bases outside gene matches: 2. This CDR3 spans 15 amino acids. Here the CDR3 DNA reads TGTGCCAGCAGTTTAGGGGACAGGGCTCAAGAGACCCAGTACTTC. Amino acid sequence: CASSLGDRAQETQYF.

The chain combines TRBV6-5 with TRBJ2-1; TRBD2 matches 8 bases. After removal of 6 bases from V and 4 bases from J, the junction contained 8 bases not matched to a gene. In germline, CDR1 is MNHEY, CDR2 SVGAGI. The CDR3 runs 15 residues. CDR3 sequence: CASSSVAGRYNEQFF. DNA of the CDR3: TGTGCCAGCAGCTCAGTAGCGGGGCGATACAATGAGCAGTTCTTC.

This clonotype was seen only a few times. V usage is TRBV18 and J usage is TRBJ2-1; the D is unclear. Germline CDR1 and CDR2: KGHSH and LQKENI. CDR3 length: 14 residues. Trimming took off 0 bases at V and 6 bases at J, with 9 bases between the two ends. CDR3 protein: CASSPPGSANEQFF. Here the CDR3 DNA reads TGTGCCAGCTCACCACCGGGCTCAGCCAATGAGCAGTTCTTC.

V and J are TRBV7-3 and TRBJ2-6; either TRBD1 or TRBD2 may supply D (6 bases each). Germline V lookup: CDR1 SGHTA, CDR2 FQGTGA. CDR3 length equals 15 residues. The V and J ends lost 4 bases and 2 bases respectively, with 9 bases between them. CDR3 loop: CASSSRGAGANVLTF. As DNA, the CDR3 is TGTGCCAGCAGCTCAAGGGGGGCTGGGGCCAACGTCCTGACTTTC.

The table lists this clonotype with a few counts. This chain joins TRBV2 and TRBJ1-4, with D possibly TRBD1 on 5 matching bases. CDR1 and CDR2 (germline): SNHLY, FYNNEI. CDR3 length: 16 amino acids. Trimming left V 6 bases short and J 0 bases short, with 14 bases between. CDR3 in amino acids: CASRARTPATNEKLFF. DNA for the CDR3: TGTGCCAGCAGGGCCAGGACACCGGCAACTAATGAAAAACTGTTTTTT.

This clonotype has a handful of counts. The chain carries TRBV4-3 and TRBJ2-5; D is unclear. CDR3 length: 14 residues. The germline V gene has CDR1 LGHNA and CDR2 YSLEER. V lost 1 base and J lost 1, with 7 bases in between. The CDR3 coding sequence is TGCGCCAGCAGCCAAGGAATCGGCCAAGAGACCCAGTACTTC. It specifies CASSQGIGQETQYF.

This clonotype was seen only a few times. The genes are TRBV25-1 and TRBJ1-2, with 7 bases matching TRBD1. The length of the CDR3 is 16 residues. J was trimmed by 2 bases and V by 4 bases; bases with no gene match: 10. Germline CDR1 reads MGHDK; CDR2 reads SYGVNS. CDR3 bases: TGTGCCAGCAGTGCGCAAAGGACAGGCCGGAACTATGGCTACACCTTC. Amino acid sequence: CASSAQRTGRNYGYTF.

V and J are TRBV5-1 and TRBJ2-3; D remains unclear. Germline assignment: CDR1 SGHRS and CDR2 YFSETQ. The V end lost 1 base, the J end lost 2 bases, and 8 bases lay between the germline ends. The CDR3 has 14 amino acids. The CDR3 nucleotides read TGCGCCAGCAGCTTGTCCCTTCTCACAGATACGCAGTATTTT. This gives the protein CASSLSLLTDTQYF. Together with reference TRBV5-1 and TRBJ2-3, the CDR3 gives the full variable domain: KAGVTQTPRYLIKTRGQQVTLSCSPISGHRSVSWYQQTPGQGLQFLFEYFSETQRNKGNFPGRFSGRQFSNSRSEMNVSTLELGDSALYLCASSLSLLTDTQYFGPGTRLTVL.

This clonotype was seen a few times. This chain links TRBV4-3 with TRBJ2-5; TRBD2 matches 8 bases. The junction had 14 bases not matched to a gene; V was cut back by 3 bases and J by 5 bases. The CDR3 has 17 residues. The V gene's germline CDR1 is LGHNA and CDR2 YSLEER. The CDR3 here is CASSQTGTRGGLETQYF. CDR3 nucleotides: TGCGCCAGCAGCCAGACCGGGACTAGAGGTGGTTTGGAGACCCAGTACTTC.

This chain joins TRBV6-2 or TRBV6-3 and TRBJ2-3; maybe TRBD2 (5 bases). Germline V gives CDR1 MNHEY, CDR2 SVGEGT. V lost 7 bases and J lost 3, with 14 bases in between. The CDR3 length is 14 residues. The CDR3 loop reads CASIPADGTDTQYF. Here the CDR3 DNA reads TGTGCCAGCATTCCAGCGGATGGGACAGATACGCAGTATTTT.